Shown below are 29 T cell receptor beta chains from a single sample sequenced in a study of blood T cell repertoires in COVID-19. The table came from immunoSEQ multiplex PCR; TCRdb's copy has only in-frame clones and leaves some out. The sample yields around 40,000 clones, almost 85% seen once. The sample taken for sequencing was peripheral blood. The origin of the receptors is a human donor in a cohort sampled during active COVID-19.

The genes are TRBV7-3 and TRBJ2-2; 11 nucleotides align to TRBD2. The CDR3 is made up of 15 amino acids. The germline V gene encodes CDR1 SGHTA and CDR2 FQGTGA. V trimming: 4 bases; J trimming: 5 bases; junction bases outside the gene matches: 3. CDR3 DNA sequence: TGTGCCAGCAGCTCCCGACTAGCGGGGACCGGGGAGCTGTTTTTT. The encoded protein is CASSSRLAGTGELFF. The full variable domain, rest sourced from reference TRBV7-3 and TRBJ2-2, is GAGVSQTPSNKVTEKGKYVELRCDPISGHTALYWYRQSLGQGPEFLIYFQGTGAADDSGLPNDRFFAVRPEGSVSTLKIQRTERGDSAVYLCASSSRLAGTGELFFGEGSRLTVL.

The genes are TRBV30 and TRBJ2-7; possibly TRBD1 for D (6 bases). There are 12 residues in the CDR3. The germline V gene has CDR1 GTSNPN and CDR2 SVGIG (reference sequence). V was clipped by 3 bases and J by 4 bases, with 10 bases between them. As DNA, the CDR3 is TGTGCCTGGAGCCCGGACAGATACGAGCAGTACTTC. Its translation: CAWSPDRYEQYF.

Here the CDR3 reads CASLSPGGAFF. The CDR3 region has the DNA TGTGCCAGCTTGTCCCCGGGAGGCGCTTTCTTT. The rearrangement joins TRBV28 to TRBJ1-1; no definite D call. The V end lost 8 bases, the J end lost 11 bases, and 15 bases lay between the germline ends. Germline V CDR1 and CDR2: MDHEN, SYDVKM. CDR3 length: 11 amino acids.

CDR3: CASSQAFLGHYGYTF. The CDR3 nucleotides are TGCGCCAGCAGCCAAGCTTTTCTGGGCCACTATGGCTACACCTTC. The V and J genes are TRBV4-1 and TRBJ1-2, with no clear D. Trimming took 1 base from V and 3 from J, leaving 12 bases between them. CDR3 length: 15 residues. Germline CDR1 and CDR2: MGHRA and YSYEKL.

The V and J genes are TRBV5-5 and TRBJ1-1, with unresolved D. The CDR3 covers 13 residues. The germline V gene encodes CDR1 SGHKS and CDR2 YYEKEE (reference sequence). Trimming took off 7 bases at V and 4 bases at J, with 14 bases between the two ends. This chain's CDR3 is CASDAGVSTEAFF. CDR3 DNA: TGTGCCAGCGACGCAGGCGTAAGCACTGAAGCTTTCTTT.

This clone was recorded once. V is TRBV12-3 or TRBV12-4 and J is TRBJ2-3, with D tentatively TRBD2 (6 bases). There are 13 residues in the CDR3. V lost 3 bases to trimming and J lost 4 bases, with 8 bases between them. CDR3 protein: CASSFSGADTQYF. In nucleotides, the CDR3 is TGTGCCAGCAGTTTTTCGGGGGCAGATACGCAGTATTTT.

This clone was recorded only once. This chain joins TRBV9 and TRBJ1-4; a weak D match, TRBD1 (6 bases). CDR1 and CDR2 from the germline V gene are SGDLS and YYNGEE. There are 15 residues in the CDR3. Deletions cut 4 bases from V and 5 bases from J, with 15 bases between. DNA of the CDR3: TGTGCCAGCAGCTTCTCGACAGGATTAAATGAAAAACTGTTTTTT. This gives the protein CASSFSTGLNEKLFF.

This chain links TRBV11-2 with TRBJ2-7; 12 nucleotides match TRBD1. The germline V gene has CDR1 SGHAT and CDR2 FQNNGV. The V gene end was trimmed by 4 bases and the J gene end by 2 bases; junction bases not matched to a gene: 9. CDR3 length: 17 residues. Here the CDR3 DNA reads TGTGCCAGCAGCTACAGGGACAGGGGGCGTGAGCCCTACGAGCAGTACTTC. Translating gives CASSYRDRGREPYEQYF.

DNA for the CDR3: TGCGCCAGCAGCTTGGGCGGGACAGAGGAAAAACTGTTTTTT. This encodes CASSLGGTEEKLFF. V usage is TRBV5-1 and J usage is TRBJ1-4, with 7 bases aligning to TRBD1. The CDR3 consists of 14 residues. The J segment lost 8 bases and the V segment lost 0 bases, leaving 4 bases of the junction unmatched. Germline V gene data show CDR1 as SGHRS and CDR2 as YFSETQ.

The chain has TRBV4-1 and TRBJ2-1; 9 positions match TRBD1. The germline V gene has CDR1 MGHRA and CDR2 YSYEKL. V shed 0 bases, J shed 4 bases, and the junction held 4 bases outside the gene matches. This CDR3 has 16 residues. The CDR3 bases are TGCGCCAGCAGCCAAGAACCCGGGACAGGGTACAATGAGCAGTTCTTC. It codes for CASSQEPGTGYNEQFF.

The chain uses TRBV11-2 and TRBJ1-4; the match to TRBD1 covers 9 bases. The germline CDR1 and CDR2 sequences are SGHAT and FQNNGV. CDR3 length equals 14 residues. Unmatched junction bases numbered 7, after V lost 6 bases and J lost 8 bases. CDR3 DNA: TGTGCCAGCAGAACACAGGGGGCTGAAGAAAAACTGTTTTTT. This codes for CASRTQGAEEKLFF.

The V gene is TRBV6-5, the J gene TRBJ1-5; possible D gene TRBD1, 6 bases. CDR3 length: 15 amino acids. CDR1 is MNHEY, CDR2 SVGAGI, per germline. V gave up 6 bases and J gave up 2 bases, with 14 bases separating them. CDR3 protein: CASSPGAVGNQPQHF. The CDR3, as DNA: TGTGCCAGCAGCCCAGGGGCCGTAGGCAATCAGCCCCAGCATTTT.

The chain recombines TRBV7-2 with TRBJ1-6; 9 nucleotides align to TRBD1. Germline assignment: CDR1 SGHTA and CDR2 FQGNSA. CDR3 length: 18 residues. V was pared by 2 bases and J by 9 bases, with 14 bases of the junction left unmatched. CDR3 in DNA: TGTGCCAGCAGCTTAAAGCCCCCAGCCGGGACAGGGAGTTCACCCCTCCACTTT. Amino acids: CASSLKPPAGTGSSPLHF.

The rearrangement uses TRBV23-1 and TRBJ2-1; D perhaps matches TRBD1 (6 bases). TRBV23-1 is classed as an ORF, of uncertain function. The length of the CDR3 is 16 residues. The ends were cut back, 0 bases at V and 5 bases at J, with 14 bases in the middle. This CDR3 reads CASSQSTRGGHNEQFF. The CDR3 nucleotides are TGCGCCAGCAGTCAATCCACTAGAGGGGGACACAATGAGCAGTTCTTC.

This chain uses TRBV2 with TRBJ2-7; 7 nucleotides agree with TRBD1. The CDR3 is 15 residues long. Germline CDR1 reads SNHLY; CDR2 reads FYNNEI. Trimming at V came to 7 bases and at J to 2 bases, leaving 11 bases not matched to a gene. CDR3 DNA sequence: TGTGCCAGCAACGAATTCGGGACAGTGGCCTACGAGCAGTACTTC. Encoded protein: CASNEFGTVAYEQYF.

The chain couples TRBV7-3 to TRBJ1-2; 7 bases fit TRBD1. Losses at the gene ends were 5 bases for V and 4 bases for J; bases not matched to a gene: 10. CDR1 SGHTA and CDR2 FQGTGA come from the germline V gene. The CDR3 spans 15 residues. In nucleotides, the CDR3 is TGTGCCAGCAGCCAAGGGGGCCAGGCCGCCTATGGCTACACCTTC. Translated: CASSQGGQAAYGYTF.

The V and J genes are TRBV5-5 and TRBJ2-7, with 11 bases fitting TRBD1. There are 15 residues in the CDR3. Germline trimming cut 1 base from V and 5 bases from J; bases unmatched to any gene: 5. Germline CDR1 and CDR2: SGHKS and YYEKEE (reference sequence). Here the CDR3 DNA reads TGTGCCAGCAGCTTGCCAAGGACAGGGGGCGACGAGCAGTACTTC. It is translated as CASSLPRTGGDEQYF. The whole variable domain, remainder taken from reference TRBV5-5 and TRBJ2-7, is DAGVTQSPTHLIKTRGQQVTLRCSPISGHKSVSWYQQVLGQGPQFIFQYYEKEERGRGNFPDRFSARQFPNYSSELNVNALLLGDSALYLCASSLPRTGGDEQYFGPGTRLTVT.

V and J are TRBV4-2 and TRBJ2-1; possible D gene TRBD1, 5 bases. Trimming cost V 3 bases and J 5 bases, with 5 bases left between them. Germline V CDR1 and CDR2: LGHNA, YNFKEQ. This CDR3 is built from 12 residues. Here the CDR3 reads CASSHRDNEQFF. The CDR3 DNA follows: TGTGCCAGCAGCCACAGGGACAATGAGCAGTTCTTC.

J is TRBJ1-6 and V is TRBV5-8; no clear D gene. The CDR3 extends over 11 amino acids. Trimming took off 7 bases at V and 9 bases at J, with 8 bases between the two ends. Per germline, CDR1 SGHTS and CDR2 YDEGEE. CDR3 sequence (DNA): TGTGCCAGCCGTGAGGCTTCACCCCTCCACTTT. It yields the protein CASREASPLHF. The whole variable domain, filled in from reference TRBV5-8 and TRBJ1-6, reads EAGVTQSPTHLIKTRGQQATLRCSPISGHTSVYWYQQALGLGLQFLLWYDEGEERNRGNFPPRFSGRQFPNYSSELNVNALELEDSALYLCASREASPLHFGNGTRLTVT.

The chain couples TRBV19 to TRBJ1-5; unclear D gene. V lost 6 bases and J lost 9, with 21 bases in between. The CDR3 covers 15 residues. The germline CDR1 and CDR2 sequences are LNHDA and SQIVND (reference sequence). The CDR3 is CASSLRGQVRGPQHF. In DNA form, the CDR3 reads TGTGCCAGTAGCCTCAGAGGGCAGGTCCGTGGGCCCCAGCATTTT.

The rearrangement joins TRBV5-4 to TRBJ2-7; weak D call: TRBD1 (6 bases). The CDR3 loop spans 15 amino acids. Germline values: CDR1 SGHNT, CDR2 YYREEE (reference sequence). The V and J ends lost 3 bases and 3 bases respectively, with 16 bases between them. The CDR3 spells CASSSRGRGLYEQYF. CDR3 bases: TGTGCCAGCAGCTCCAGGGGAAGGGGCCTCTACGAGCAGTACTTC.

The chain combines TRBV4-1 with TRBJ2-7; the match to TRBD2 covers 10 bases. V was pared by 2 bases and J by 5 bases, with 9 bases of the junction left unmatched. The germline gives CDR1 MGHRA, CDR2 YSYEKL. The CDR3 has 16 amino acids. CDR3: CASSQTSGRALNEQYF. The CDR3, as DNA: TGCGCCAGCAGCCAAACCAGCGGGAGGGCCCTAAACGAGCAGTACTTC.

This clone was observed a few times. The J gene is TRBJ1-1, the V gene TRBV6-2 or TRBV6-3; D remains unclear. This CDR3 region has 12 residues. V was pared by 5 bases and J by 3 bases, with 7 bases between. Per germline, CDR1 MNHEY and CDR2 SVGEGT. CDR3 DNA sequence: TGTGCCAGCAGTCAGATCGACACTGAAGCTTTCTTT. Its protein product is CASSQIDTEAFF.

This CDR3 reads CASSVSTGGYNEQFF. The DNA of the CDR3 is TGTGCCAGCAGCGTGTCAACAGGGGGCTACAATGAGCAGTTCTTC. The chain couples TRBV9 to TRBJ2-1; 8 bases align to TRBD1. CDR3 length: 15 residues. CDR1 is SGDLS and CDR2 is YYNGEE in the germline V gene. The trim removed 2 bases at V and 3 bases at J, leaving 4 bases unmatched.

This rearrangement joins TRBV6-5 to TRBJ2-1; maybe TRBD2 (6 bases). The germline gives CDR1 MNHEY, CDR2 SVGAGI. V lost 6 bases, J lost 0 bases, and 12 bases lay in between. The CDR3 totals 15 residues. CDR3 in DNA: TGTGCCAGCAGCCGACGGGGGAGCTCCTACAATGAGCAGTTCTTC. Amino acid sequence: CASSRRGSSYNEQFF.

The chain couples TRBV19 to TRBJ2-3; D is possibly TRBD2 (7 bases). Trimming took 4 bases from V and 1 from J, leaving 15 bases between them. The CDR3 is 16 residues long. From germline, CDR1 is LNHDA and CDR2 SQIVND (reference sequence). The CDR3 is CASSTWGGARTDTQYF. As DNA, the CDR3 is TGTGCCAGTAGTACCTGGGGGGGGGCGCGCACAGATACGCAGTATTTT.

The sample holds a few counts of this clone. The genes are TRBV7-2 and TRBJ2-7; 7 bases are shared with TRBD2. This CDR3 spans 14 amino acids. Germline V gives CDR1 SGHTA, CDR2 FQGNSA. The trim removed 1 base at V and 6 bases at J, leaving 6 bases unmatched. Here the CDR3 DNA reads TGTGCCAGCAGCTTAGACAAGCGGGGCGGCGAGCAGTACTTC. Translating gives CASSLDKRGGEQYF.

The table lists this clone with a few counts. The chain recombines TRBV5-4 with TRBJ1-2; D is unresolved. In germline, CDR1 is SGHNT, CDR2 YYREEE (reference sequence). The CDR3 consists of 15 residues. V lost 1 base, J lost 0 bases, and 10 bases lay in between. In nucleotides, the CDR3 is TGTGCCAGCAGCTTGAGTCCAGGCACTAACTATGGCTACACCTTC. As protein: CASSLSPGTNYGYTF. The complete variable domain, with remaining parts taken from reference TRBV5-4 and TRBJ1-2, reads ETGVTQSPTHLIKTRGQQVTLRCSSQSGHNTVSWYQQALGQGPQFIFQYYREEENGRGNFPPRFSGLQFPNYSSELNVNALELDDSALYLCASSLSPGTNYGYTFGSGTRLTVV.

J is TRBJ2-5 and V is TRBV5-1; weak D call: TRBD1 (6 bases). The CDR3 length is 14 residues. In germline, CDR1 is SGHRS, CDR2 YFSETQ. V was shortened by 0 bases and J by 5 bases, with 11 bases between the two germline ends. CDR3 sequence reads: CASSLGRQGETQYF. CDR3 nucleotide sequence: TGCGCCAGCAGCTTGGGACGGCAGGGGGAGACCCAGTACTTC.